This TCR beta chain was captured by sequencing in a study of beta chain features in type 1 diabetes. Points from the study as a whole: Fewer insertions but more deletions were seen at VDJ junctions in type 1 diabetes patients.

CDR1 is ENHRY, CDR2 SYGVKD, per germline. This CDR3 has 16 amino acids. Trimming shortened V by 5 bases and J by 4 bases, and 20 bases separated the two germline ends. This clone was seen a few times. Its antigen remains unknown. Every bit of the isolated RNA underwent reverse transcription, so sequencing read expressed TCRB transcripts. Read counts averaged about 3.57 million for samples of naive, central memory and regulatory T cells. Data came from immunoSEQ multiplex PCR; TCRdb stores just in-frame clones and leaves some out. The data show around 160,000 clones, under 60% seen once. Staining for CD45RO/CCR7/CD25/CD127/CD95/CD27 allowed sorting of CD4+ naive, central memory, regulatory and stem cell-like memory cells.

Sequencing was done on a sample of Tregs from blood. V usage is TRBV10-3 and J usage is TRBJ2-5; D might be TRBD1 (6 bases). The source is a man aged 18 to 29 in good health. CDR3 in DNA: TGTGCCATCAGTCGAGCAGGGGCTATCCAAGGAGAGACCCAGTACTTC. It is translated as CAISRAGAIQGETQYF.